Shown below are 22 T cell receptor beta chains from a single sample sequenced in a study of T cell responses to AZD1222 COVID-19 vaccine. Using immunoSEQ multiplex PCR, the repertoire was profiled, and TCRdb retains in-frame clones only, with some absent. The table has 95,000 to 150,000 clones, about 90% seen once. The sequences come from peripheral blood, collected on day 0 of AZD1222 vaccination. The source is an adult in good health.

V is TRBV19 and J is TRBJ1-1; TRBD1 is a possible D gene (5 bases). The CDR3 covers 14 residues. V shed 7 bases and J shed 5 bases, with 17 bases lying between them. Germline CDR1 LNHDA, CDR2 SQIVND (reference sequence). The CDR3 region is CASTGITGRTEAFF. The CDR3 DNA follows: TGTGCCAGTACCGGTATCACGGGGCGAACTGAAGCTTTCTTT.

The chain joins TRBV28 to TRBJ2-5; TRBD1 agrees at 7 bases. Germline V CDR1 and CDR2: MDHEN, SYDVKM. V dropped 3 bases and J dropped 2; count of bases not matched to a gene: 6. This CDR3 is 15 amino acids long. The CDR3 bases are TGTGCCAGCAGTTTTCCCCGACAGGGTCAAGAGACCCAGTACTTC. It specifies CASSFPRQGQETQYF.

The chain recombines TRBV7-2 with TRBJ1-3; D call uncertain. CDR3 length: 13 amino acids. Between the trimmed V and J ends, which lost 0 bases and 7 bases, there was a span of 7 bases. Per the germline V gene, CDR1 is SGHTA and CDR2 is FQGNSA. CDR3 DNA: TGTGCCAGCAGCTTAGCAGGCGGTAACACCATATATTTT. This gives the protein CASSLAGGNTIYF.

J is TRBJ1-1 and V is TRBV18; D perhaps matches TRBD1 (5 bases). Germline V gene lookup returns CDR1 KGHSH and CDR2 LQKENI. The CDR3 is 12 amino acids. V lost 2 bases to trimming and J lost 8 bases, with 9 bases between them. The CDR3 sequence is CASSPGQMEAFF. The CDR3 DNA sequence: TGTGCCAGCTCACCAGGACAAATGGAAGCTTTCTTT.

This chain uses TRBV7-9 with TRBJ2-7, with D perhaps matching TRBD2 (5 bases). Germline CDR1 and CDR2: SEHNR and FQNEAQ (reference sequence). Trimming took off 2 bases at V and 7 bases at J, with 21 bases between the two ends. This CDR3 has 16 residues. This CDR3 reads CASSLPGPSLPGEQYF. CDR3 in DNA: TGTGCCAGCAGCTTACCGGGCCCGAGCCTCCCGGGGGAGCAGTACTTC.

This chain connects TRBV27 to TRBJ2-1; TRBD2 matches at 7 bases. The CDR3 covers 15 residues. The V gene's germline CDR1 is MNHEY and CDR2 SMNVEV (reference sequence). With V trimmed by 6 bases and J by 4 bases, 9 bases remained unmatched. For the CDR3, the DNA is TGTGCCAGCAGACGTGAGGCCGGGGGGTACAATGAGCAGTTCTTC. Its protein is CASRREAGGYNEQFF.

V and J are TRBV28 and TRBJ1-1; tentatively, D is TRBD1 (5 bases). This CDR3 has 11 amino acids. CDR1 and CDR2 from the germline V gene are MDHEN and SYDVKM. Trimming removed 7 bases at V and 10 bases at J, with 13 bases between. CDR3 coding DNA: TGTGCCAGCACCGGACACCTATCAGCTTTCTTT. Translating gives CASTGHLSAFF. Supplemented by reference TRBV28 and TRBJ1-1, the full variable domain reads DVKVTQSSRYLVKRTGEKVFLECVQDMDHENMFWYRQDPGLGLRLIYFSYDVKMKEKGDIPEGYSVSREKKERFSLILESASTNQTSMYLCASTGHLSAFFGQGTRLTVV.

The rearrangement links TRBV7-2 to TRBJ1-2; 9 bases fit TRBD1. Per germline, CDR1 SGHTA and CDR2 FQGNSA. This CDR3 has 12 amino acids. J lost 6 bases, V lost 4 bases, and 0 bases had no gene match. The CDR3 nucleotides read TGTGCCAGCAGCTGGGACAGGGATGGCTACACCTTC. Translation: CASSWDRDGYTF.

This rearrangement joins TRBV10-3 to TRBJ2-7, with 7 positions matching TRBD1. Unmatched junction bases numbered 4, after V lost 5 bases and J lost 3 bases. CDR1 ENHRY and CDR2 SYGVKD come from the germline V gene. This CDR3 region has 13 residues. In DNA, the CDR3 is TGTGCCATCAGTCGCGACAGGGTCTACGAGCAGTACTTC. Translating it yields CAISRDRVYEQYF.

V gene TRBV5-5 combines with J gene TRBJ2-2, with D possibly matching TRBD2 (5 bases). In germline, CDR1 is SGHKS, CDR2 YYEKEE (reference sequence). The CDR3 has 16 amino acids. The ends were cut back, 1 base at V and 0 bases at J, with 10 bases in the middle. DNA for the CDR3: TGTGCCAGCAGCTTGTATTACGGGGCGAACACCGGGGAGCTGTTTTTT. Translation gives CASSLYYGANTGELFF.

This rearrangement joins TRBV7-2 to TRBJ2-5; D is unresolved. This CDR3 is built from 14 residues. V lost 5 bases and J 2 bases, leaving 12 bases between the germline ends. Germline V CDR1 and CDR2: SGHTA, FQGNSA. DNA for the CDR3: TGTGCCAGCAGCGCCAAGAGCCTTCAAGAGACCCAGTACTTC. It codes for CASSAKSLQETQYF.

The V and J genes are TRBV7-8 and TRBJ2-5, with TRBD2 matching 11 bases. Germline CDR1 SGHVS, CDR2 FQNEAQ. The CDR3 runs 16 residues. Unmatched junction bases numbered 5, after V lost 5 bases and J lost 0 bases. The CDR3, as DNA: TGTGCCAGCAGCCCGGGACTAGCGGATTACCAAGAGACCCAGTACTTC. The encoded protein is CASSPGLADYQETQYF.

The rearrangement links TRBV6-5 to TRBJ1-2; a weak D match, TRBD1 (6 bases). The CDR3 is 14 residues long. Germline CDR1 and CDR2: MNHEY and SVGAGI. V lost 5 bases to trimming and J lost 1 base, with 11 bases between them. CDR3 in amino acids: CASSRAGDNYGYTF. Here the CDR3 DNA reads TGTGCCAGCAGTCGAGCAGGGGATAACTATGGCTACACCTTC.

This clone was picked up one time. The rearrangement uses TRBV11-2 and TRBJ1-4, with 7 bases that match TRBD1. CDR3 length equals 16 residues. The V gene's germline CDR1 is SGHAT and CDR2 FQNNGV. Trimming cost V 2 bases and J 5 bases; bases outside gene matches: 8. The CDR3 DNA reads as TGTGCCAGCAGCTTACCGAGGGACAGATTAAATGAAAAACTGTTTTTT. It specifies CASSLPRDRLNEKLFF.

This clone appeared once. The chain has TRBV7-2 and TRBJ1-1, with a possible D match to TRBD1 (5 bases). This CDR3 spans 14 amino acids. In germline, CDR1 is SGHTA, CDR2 FQGNSA. Trimming removed 1 base from V and 6 bases from J, with 12 bases in between. This CDR3 reads CASSLVGRGAEAFF. As DNA, the CDR3 is TGTGCCAGCAGCTTAGTTGGGAGGGGCGCTGAAGCTTTCTTT.

J is TRBJ2-7 and V is TRBV5-6; D might be TRBD2 (5 bases). The V end lost 4 bases, the J end lost 4 bases, and 9 bases lay between the germline ends. Germline V CDR1 and CDR2: SGHDT, YYEEEE. The CDR3 is 12 residues long. The CDR3 sequence is CASSEGPYEQYF. In DNA, the CDR3 is TGTGCCAGCAGCGAGGGTCCGTACGAGCAGTACTTC.

V is TRBV18 and J is TRBJ2-6; 11 positions match TRBD1. Looked up from germline, CDR1 is KGHSH and CDR2 is LQKENI. V was pared by 3 bases and J by 0 bases, with 4 bases of the junction left unmatched. The CDR3 covers 18 residues. Here the CDR3 reads CASSPPGTGGSGANVLTF. The CDR3 DNA reads as TGTGCCAGCTCACCCCCCGGGACAGGGGGCTCTGGGGCCAACGTCCTGACTTTC.

Only one count was recorded for this clone. The chain has TRBV27 and TRBJ1-2; D is uncertain. Germline V gene data show CDR1 as MNHEY and CDR2 as SMNVEV (reference sequence). V lost 5 bases and J lost 2, with 12 bases in between. CDR3 length: 14 residues. The CDR3 here is CASSLGPPNYGYTF. The CDR3 bases are TGTGCCAGCAGTCTAGGCCCCCCCAACTATGGCTACACCTTC.

Only a few counts were recorded for this clone. V is TRBV2 and J is TRBJ1-2; 9 bases match TRBD1. Germline CDR1 reads SNHLY; CDR2 reads FYNNEI. The CDR3 is 14 amino acids. Trimming took 7 bases from V and 7 from J; bases not matched to a gene: 10. CDR3 nucleotide sequence: TGTGCCAGCATTTTGACAGGGGGTAGCTTTGGCTACACCTTC. It yields the protein CASILTGGSFGYTF.

V and J are TRBV5-6 and TRBJ1-1; D remains unclear. Germline loops: CDR1 SGHDT, CDR2 YYEEEE. Trimming cost V 3 bases and J 1 base, with 10 bases left between them. This CDR3 region has 14 residues. The CDR3 protein is CASSYRPANTEAFF. In nucleotides, the CDR3 is TGTGCCAGCAGCTATCGACCGGCGAACACTGAAGCTTTCTTT.

The chain joins TRBV21-1 to TRBJ2-7; the table calls TRBD2, which could not be checked here. TRBV21-1 is noted as a pseudogene. This CDR3 comprises 16 residues. CDR3 in amino acids: CASSKGVGTNSYEQYF. The CDR3 coding sequence is TGTGCCAGCAGCAAAGGGGTGGGGACTAACTCCTACGAGCAGTACTTC.

The chain links TRBV30 to TRBJ2-1, with D hard to call. This CDR3 region has 11 residues. Deletions cut 0 bases from V and 9 bases from J, with 6 bases between. The V gene's germline CDR1 is GTSNPN and CDR2 SVGIG (reference sequence). CDR3 DNA sequence: TGTGCCTGGAGTGTAACTGGTGAGCAGTTCTTC. As protein: CAWSVTGEQFF.